This T cell receptor beta chain is from a study of fetal regulatory T cell absence and autoimmunity. Study results and limitations: Pancreas TCRs were oligoclonally enriched versus cord blood, some clones over 80-fold.

Points on this clone: Its antigen is currently unknown.

The V end was cut by 2 bases, the J end by 4 bases, with 8 bases between. The CDR3 contains 13 residues. CDR1 is MGHDK and CDR2 is SYGVNS in the germline V gene. Generated by immunoSEQ multiplex PCR, the TCRdb table keeps only in-frame clones and is missing some. Of 45,000 to 50,000 clones listed, just under 85% are singletons. This TCR derives from a newborn boy with IPEX syndrome. Sequencing input: cord blood. The chain combines TRBV25-1 with TRBJ1-2; a possible D gene is TRBD1 (5 bases). The CDR3 DNA reads TGTGCCAGCAGTGAACCGGGGGGCTATGGCTACACCTTC. Translating it yields CASSEPGGYGYTF.